This TCR beta chain was observed in a study of beta chain features in type 1 diabetes. General observations from the study: Patients and controls would be equally affected if PCR favored shorter templates. In every one of the four CD4+ subsets, TCRB CDR3s were moderately but significantly shorter in Type 1 diabetes patients.

The sequenced template was cDNA made from the entire isolated RNA. The repertoire was sequenced with immunoSEQ multiplex PCR; TCRdb's copy has only in-frame clones and lacks some. The data show a few hundred thousand clones, around 12% seen once. This clone has more than one count but fewer than ten. The antigen remains undetermined. Trimming stripped 3 bases from V and 2 bases from J, with 11 bases between. The CDR3 has 14 residues. The germline CDR1 and CDR2 sequences are ENHRY and SYGVKD. This chain uses TRBV10-3 with TRBJ2-7; perhaps TRBD1 as D (6 bases). This TCR came from a woman in her late teens or twenties with type 1 diabetes. Sequences were obtained from naive CD4+ T cells from blood. The CDR3 region is CAISDDRIAYEQYF. The CDR3 DNA sequence: TGTGCCATCAGTGATGACAGGATCGCCTACGAGCAGTACTTC.